One sample yielded the 8 T cell receptor beta chains listed below, sequenced in a study of beta chain features in type 1 diabetes. Since all of the isolated RNA was reverse transcribed, expressed TCRB transcripts were what got sequenced. This table comes from immunoSEQ multiplex PCR, and its TCRdb copy is limited to in-frame clones, with some not included. Of approximately 160,000 clones in the sample, approximately 9% were seen once. Source material: central memory CD4+ T cells from blood. The receptor source for this set is a young woman in good health.

Only a few counts were recorded for this clone. V is TRBV9 and J is TRBJ1-2, with TRBD1 identical over 8 bases. The germline gives CDR1 SGDLS, CDR2 YYNGEE. This CDR3 is 16 amino acids long. After removal of 3 bases from V and 4 bases from J, the junction contained 11 bases not matched to a gene. The CDR3 protein is CASSALTRGLGYGYTF. The CDR3 nucleotides are TGTGCCAGCAGCGCGCTTACCAGGGGGCTTGGCTATGGCTACACCTTC.

This chain uses TRBV19 with TRBJ2-7; tentative D call: TRBD2 (5 bases). The CDR3 runs to 15 residues. Germline V gene lookup returns CDR1 LNHDA and CDR2 SQIVND (reference sequence). The ends were cut back, 7 bases at V and 0 bases at J, with 16 bases in the middle. The CDR3 here is CASKRTGRSSYEQYF. The CDR3 nucleotides read TGTGCCAGTAAACGGACTGGACGGAGCTCCTACGAGCAGTACTTC. The whole variable domain, remainder taken from reference TRBV19 and TRBJ2-7, is DGGITQSPKYLFRKEGQNVTLSCEQNLNHDAMYWYRQDPGQGLRLIYYSQIVNDFQKGDIAEGYSVSREKKESFPLTVTSAQKNPTAFYLCASKRTGRSSYEQYFGPGTRLTVT.

The chain joins TRBV9 to TRBJ1-1, with D unclear. The germline gives CDR1 SGDLS, CDR2 YYNGEE. The length of the CDR3 is 13 residues. Trimming removed 7 bases at V and 0 bases at J, with 10 bases between. CDR3 in amino acids: CASSLALNTEAFF. CDR3 nucleotide sequence: TGTGCCAGCTCCTTGGCCCTGAACACTGAAGCTTTCTTT. The complete variable domain, with remaining parts taken from reference TRBV9 and TRBJ1-1, reads DSGVTQTPKHLITATGQRVTLRCSPRSGDLSVYWYQQSLDQGLQFLIQYYNGEERAKGNILERFSAQQFPDLHSELNLSSLELGDSALYFCASSLALNTEAFFGQGTRLTVV.

The sample holds a few counts of this clone. The rearrangement uses TRBV6-5 and TRBJ1-6; tentatively, D is TRBD1 (6 bases). Germline V gene sequence: CDR1 MNHEY, CDR2 SVGAGI. The CDR3 runs to 14 residues. Trimming stripped 2 bases from V and 5 bases from J, with 7 bases between. CDR3 in amino acids: CASSYNRDNSPLHF. Written as DNA, the CDR3 is TGTGCCAGCAGTTACAACAGGGATAATTCACCCCTCCACTTT.

With respect to this clone: Other DNA sequences in the sample encode the same CDR3. The chain joins TRBV18 to TRBJ1-1; weak D call: TRBD1 (5 bases). The CDR3 consists of 13 residues. Germline-derived CDR1 and CDR2 are KGHSH and LQKENI. The V and J ends lost 3 bases and 1 base respectively, with 6 bases between them. The CDR3 DNA reads TGTGCCAGCTCACCCGGACAGAACACTGAAGCTTTCTTT. This codes for CASSPGQNTEAFF.

In this sample, this clone turned up a few times. This chain connects TRBV7-2 to TRBJ1-5; no definite D call. Looked up from germline, CDR1 is SGHTA and CDR2 is FQGNSA. The V end lost 1 base, the J end lost 3 bases, and 10 bases lay between the germline ends. CDR3 length: 15 residues. The CDR3, as DNA: TGTGCCAGCAGCTTAGTCTGGCAAAACAATCAGCCCCAGCATTTT. Protein product: CASSLVWQNNQPQHF.

The chain recombines TRBV11-2 with TRBJ2-7; 8 nucleotides align to TRBD2. Germline-derived CDR1 and CDR2 are SGHAT and FQNNGV. The CDR3 length is 15 residues. Germline trimming cut 5 bases from V and 2 bases from J; bases unmatched to any gene: 8. The CDR3 loop is CASSRERTSPYEQYF. The CDR3 region has the DNA TGTGCCAGCAGCCGAGAGCGGACTAGCCCCTACGAGCAGTACTTC.

In regard to this clone: Distinct nucleotide sequences in the sample also encode this CDR3. The J gene is TRBJ1-1, the V gene TRBV30; TRBD1 is a possible D gene (6 bases). Trimming pared 0 bases from V and 6 bases from J, leaving 8 bases between. CDR3 length equals 12 residues. CDR1 is GTSNPN, CDR2 SVGIG, per germline (reference sequence). The CDR3, as DNA: TGTGCCTGGAGTGTACAGGGAGCTGAAGCTTTCTTT. Protein: CAWSVQGAEAFF.